This TCR beta chain emerged from a study of identical twins. Points from the study as a whole: Out-of-frame sharing of TCR alpha in monozygotic twins was underestimated by models.

Addition of a universal primer site occurred through template switching, and cDNA carried unique molecular identifiers. From the 5' RACE reads, TCRdb called clonotypes with MiXCR, one entry per CDR3 protein. The table records some 710,000 distinct CDR3 sequences, roughly 6.2% of them present only once. In its sample, this clonotype was seen many times. The antigen remains unidentified. Germline-derived CDR1 and CDR2 are PRHDT and FYEKMQ (reference sequence). Trimming removed 0 bases from V and 3 bases from J, with 12 bases in between. This CDR3 is built from 15 residues. The sample comprised naive T cells sorted from blood. The TCR comes from a man aged 18 to 30 in good health. The chain employs TRBV13 and TRBJ2-7; D not resolved. CDR3 in amino acids: CASSLGGSGSYEQYF. CDR3 sequence (DNA): TGTGCCAGCAGCTTAGGTGGTTCGGGCAGCTACGAGCAGTACTTC.